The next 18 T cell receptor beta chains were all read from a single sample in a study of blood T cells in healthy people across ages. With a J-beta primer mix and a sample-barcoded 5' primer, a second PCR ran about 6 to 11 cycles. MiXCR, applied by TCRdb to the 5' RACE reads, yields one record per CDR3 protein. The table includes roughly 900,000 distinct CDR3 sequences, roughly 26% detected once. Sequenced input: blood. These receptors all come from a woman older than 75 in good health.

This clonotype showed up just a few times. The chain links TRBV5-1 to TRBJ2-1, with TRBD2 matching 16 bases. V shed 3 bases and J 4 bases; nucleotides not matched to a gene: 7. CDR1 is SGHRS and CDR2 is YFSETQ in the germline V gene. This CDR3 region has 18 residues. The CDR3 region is CASSWTGTSGGGYNEQFF. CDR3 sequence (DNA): TGCGCCAGCAGCTGGACCGGGACTAGCGGGGGGGGGTACAATGAGCAGTTCTTC.

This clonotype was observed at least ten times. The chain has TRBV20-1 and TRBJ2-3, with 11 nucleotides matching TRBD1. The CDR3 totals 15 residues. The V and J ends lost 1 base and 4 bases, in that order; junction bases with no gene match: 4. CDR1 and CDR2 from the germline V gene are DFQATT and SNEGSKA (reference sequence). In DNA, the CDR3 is TGCAGTGCTAGAGGGGGGACAGGGGGGTCAGATACGCAGTATTTT. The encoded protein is CSARGGTGGSDTQYF.

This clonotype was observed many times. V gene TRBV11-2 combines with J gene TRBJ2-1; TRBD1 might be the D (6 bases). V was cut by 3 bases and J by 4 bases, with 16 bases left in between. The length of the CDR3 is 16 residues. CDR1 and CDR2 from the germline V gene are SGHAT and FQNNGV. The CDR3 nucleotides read TGTGCCAGCAGCTTTACCGACTGGGGGCGGTACAATGAGCAGTTCTTC. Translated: CASSFTDWGRYNEQFF.

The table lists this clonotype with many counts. In DNA, the CDR3 is TGTGCCAGCAGCGTACTTAGCGGGGGCCAAGAGACCCAGTACTTC. Encoded protein: CASSVLSGGQETQYF. The chain employs TRBV9 and TRBJ2-5, with TRBD2 identical over 9 bases. Germline CDR1 is SGDLS and CDR2 is YYNGEE. Germline trimming cut 1 base from V and 1 base from J; bases unmatched to any gene: 2. The CDR3 runs 15 residues.

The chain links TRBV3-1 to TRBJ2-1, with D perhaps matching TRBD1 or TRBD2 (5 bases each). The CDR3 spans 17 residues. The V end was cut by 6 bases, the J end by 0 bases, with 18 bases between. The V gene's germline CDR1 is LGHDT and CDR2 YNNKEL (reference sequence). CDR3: CASRATLGVRSYNEQFF. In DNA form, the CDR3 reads TGTGCCAGCAGAGCTACACTGGGGGTTCGCTCCTACAATGAGCAGTTCTTC.

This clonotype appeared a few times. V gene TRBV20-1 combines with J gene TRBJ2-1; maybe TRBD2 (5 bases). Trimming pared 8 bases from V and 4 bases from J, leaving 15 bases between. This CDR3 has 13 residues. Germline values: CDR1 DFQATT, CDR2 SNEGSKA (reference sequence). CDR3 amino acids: CSKPGSRYNEQFF. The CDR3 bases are TGCAGTAAACCGGGATCACGGTACAATGAGCAGTTCTTC.

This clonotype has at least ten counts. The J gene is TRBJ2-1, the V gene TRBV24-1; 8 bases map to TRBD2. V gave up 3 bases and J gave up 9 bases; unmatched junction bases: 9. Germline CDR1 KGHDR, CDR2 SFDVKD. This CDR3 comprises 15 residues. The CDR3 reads CATSDKTGTRGEQFF. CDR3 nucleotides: TGTGCCACCAGTGATAAGACCGGGACTAGGGGTGAGCAGTTCTTC.

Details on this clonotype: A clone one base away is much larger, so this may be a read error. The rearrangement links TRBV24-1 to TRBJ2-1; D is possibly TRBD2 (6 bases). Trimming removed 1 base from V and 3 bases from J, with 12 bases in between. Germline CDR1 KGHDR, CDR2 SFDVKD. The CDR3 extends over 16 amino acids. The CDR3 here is CATSDLKRADYNEQFF. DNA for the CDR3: TGTGCCACCAGTGATTTAAAGCGGGCGGACTACAATGAGCAGTTCTTC.

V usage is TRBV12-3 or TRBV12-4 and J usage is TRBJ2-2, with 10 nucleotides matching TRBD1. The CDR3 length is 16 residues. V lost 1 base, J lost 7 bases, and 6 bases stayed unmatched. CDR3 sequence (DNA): TGTGCCAGCAGTTTAGTTCAGACAGGGGGCATCGGGGAGCTGTTTTTT. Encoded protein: CASSLVQTGGIGELFF.

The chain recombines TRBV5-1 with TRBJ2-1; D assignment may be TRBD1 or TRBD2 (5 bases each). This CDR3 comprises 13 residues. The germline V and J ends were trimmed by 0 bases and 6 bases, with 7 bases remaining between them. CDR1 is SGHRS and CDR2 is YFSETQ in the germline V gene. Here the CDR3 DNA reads TGCGCCAGCAGCTTGGCGGGGACCAATGAGCAGTTCTTC. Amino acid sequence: CASSLAGTNEQFF.

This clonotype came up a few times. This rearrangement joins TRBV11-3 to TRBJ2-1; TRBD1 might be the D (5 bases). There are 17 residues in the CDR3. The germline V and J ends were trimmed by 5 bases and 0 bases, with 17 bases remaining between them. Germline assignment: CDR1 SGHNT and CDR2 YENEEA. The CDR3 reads CASSPGVGRASYNEQFF. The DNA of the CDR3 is TGTGCCAGCAGCCCCGGAGTGGGCAGGGCCTCCTACAATGAGCAGTTCTTC.

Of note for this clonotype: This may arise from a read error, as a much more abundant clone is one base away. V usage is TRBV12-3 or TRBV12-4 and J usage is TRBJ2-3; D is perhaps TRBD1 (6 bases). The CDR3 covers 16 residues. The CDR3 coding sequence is TGTGCCAGCAGTCCAGCCCGAACAGGGAGCACAGATACGGAGTATTTT. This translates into CASSPARTGSTDTEYF.

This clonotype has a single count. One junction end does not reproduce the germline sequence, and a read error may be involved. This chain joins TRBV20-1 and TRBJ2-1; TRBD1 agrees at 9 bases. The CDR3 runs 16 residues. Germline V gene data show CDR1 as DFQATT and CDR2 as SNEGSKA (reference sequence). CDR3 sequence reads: CSARNLLDRGYNKQFF. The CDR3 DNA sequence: TGCAGTGCTAGGAACCTACTAGACAGGGGGTACAATAAGCAGTTCTTC.

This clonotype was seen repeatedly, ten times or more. The CDR3 sequence is CASSSRGKDRFSYNEQFF. CDR3 DNA sequence: TGTGCCAGCAGCTCAAGAGGGAAGGACAGGTTCTCCTACAATGAGCAGTTCTTC. The rearrangement links TRBV11-2 to TRBJ2-1, with 7 positions matching TRBD1. Germline V CDR1 and CDR2: SGHAT, FQNNGV. After removal of 4 bases from V and 0 bases from J, the junction contained 12 bases not matched to a gene. The CDR3 sequence is 18 residues long.

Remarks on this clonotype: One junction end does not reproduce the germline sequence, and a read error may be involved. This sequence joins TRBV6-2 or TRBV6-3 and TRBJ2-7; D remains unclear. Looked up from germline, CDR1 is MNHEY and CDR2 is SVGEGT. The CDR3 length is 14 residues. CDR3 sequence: CAGSRLAGSYEQYF. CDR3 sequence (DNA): TGTGCCGGCAGTAGGCTCGCCGGCTCCTACGAGCAGTACTTC.

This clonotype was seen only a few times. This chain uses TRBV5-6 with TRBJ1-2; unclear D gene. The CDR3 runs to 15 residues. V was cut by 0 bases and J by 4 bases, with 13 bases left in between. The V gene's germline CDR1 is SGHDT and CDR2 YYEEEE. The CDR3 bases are TGTGCCAGCAGCTTGGCCCGATCCGGGATCTATGGCTACACCTTC. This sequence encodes CASSLARSGIYGYTF. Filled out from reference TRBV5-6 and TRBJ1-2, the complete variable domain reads DAGVTQSPTHLIKTRGQQVTLRCSPKSGHDTVSWYQQALGQGPQFIFQYYEEEERQRGNFPDRFSGHQFPNYSSELNVNALLLGDSALYLCASSLARSGIYGYTFGSGTRLTVV.

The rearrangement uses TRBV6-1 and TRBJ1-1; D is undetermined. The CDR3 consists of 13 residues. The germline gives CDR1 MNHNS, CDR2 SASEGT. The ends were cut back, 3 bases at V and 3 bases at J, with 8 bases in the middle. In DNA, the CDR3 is TGTGCCAGCAGTGAGGGGATTTACACTGAAGCTTTCTTT. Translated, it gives CASSEGIYTEAFF.

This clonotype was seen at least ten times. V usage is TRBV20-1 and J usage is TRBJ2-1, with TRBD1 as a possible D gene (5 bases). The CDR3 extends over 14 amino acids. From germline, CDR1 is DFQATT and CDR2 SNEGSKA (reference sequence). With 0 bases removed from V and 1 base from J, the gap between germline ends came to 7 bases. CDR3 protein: CSARDRVSYNEQFF. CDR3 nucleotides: TGCAGTGCTAGAGACAGGGTTTCCTACAATGAGCAGTTCTTC.